A selection of T cell receptor beta chains follows, all from one sample in a study of CD4+ T cells in melanoma. TCRdb's copy holds only in-frame clones and misses some; the assay was immunoSEQ multiplex PCR. The data show some 110,000 clones, about 90% seen once. The sample was peripheral blood. All receptors come from a human donor with melanoma. The conserved cysteine and the conserved F or W are not part of the CDR3 here. Size is omitted from some rows. Given values are once, few, many or a class for expanded clones.

clone_size v_call cdr3_aa
- TRBV5-1 ASSYSTPRYTDTQY
few TRBV28 ATTSGSGYT
- TRBV6-6 ASRPRGDSGPQH
- TRBV5-5 ASSTGDSYEQY
- TRBV29-1 SVDVGGTSYEQY
- TRBV9 ASSKSPGTGDYGYT
- TRBV7-2 ASSSGTGNQPQH
- TRBV21-1 ASSADGTTDTQY
few TRBV18 ASSPPPGSAQPQH
- TRBV7-2 ASSLRSLRENDNEQF
- TRBV7-9 ASSWTGAGNTIY
- TRBV28 ASTQTNTEAF
- TRBV4-3 ASSQAWTSGSYEQY
once TRBV29-1 SAEVDRAISYEQY
- TRBV7-3 ASSFMGSTAGELF
- TRBV9 ASSVVRQGAVDTQY
- TRBV28 ASSFGPRGAGTYEQY
- TRBV5-1 ASRIQGDSYNEQF
- TRBV7-2 ASSFGSTTGELF
- TRBV7-2 ASSPSPRVSETQY
- TRBV19 ASALDRESGYT
- TRBV25-1 ASMPSGLAGGYT
- TRBV18 ASSPPVTDTQY
- TRBV5-1 ASSSTFPGLAGVADTQY
once TRBV7-2 ASSARTGETGELF
- TRBV7-3 ASSLLADSTDTQY
once TRBV25-1 ASSEFPRGQGYT
- TRBV5-1 ASDTGSGANVLT
- TRBV11-3 ASSLGREETQY
- TRBV4-2 ASSQDGGGMDTQY
- TRBV7-9 ASSSLRRSYEQY
- TRBV19 ASIRTGRDYGYT
once TRBV2 ASSPGTQGADTQY
- TRBV19 ASSGDQETQY
- TRBV6-5 ASSLRVNTEAF
- TRBV7-9 ASSLRGGNFHEQY
- TRBV28 ASSLGHSLGSNQPQH
- TRBV7-2 ASSLDNRSYNEQF
- TRBV29-1 SVEGQSYEQY
once TRBV7-6 ASSLDGRGPQH
- TRBV7-2 ASSLVPGPYEQY
once TRBV7-6 ASSLGRADTQY
- TRBV5-4 ASSLFPGRGLVGETQY
- TRBV5-6 ASSVGGPQNIQY
- TRBV5-5 ASSAYEPIYSNQPQH
once TRBV7-2 ASSLNSGLAGPQY
- TRBV19 ASTRRVDNEQF
- TRBV4-1 ASSQDRRNTEAF
- TRBV19 ASNNRAASGELF
- TRBV27 ASRGQGSYEQY
- TRBV4-3 ASSQETTGLGYT
- TRBV19 ASSQTSLRGTGELF
- TRBV29-1 SVGDGTDTQY
- TRBV4-3 ASSQGSGSTDTQY
- TRBV25-1 ASSGGTMGA
few TRBV2 ASTKAGGGTQY
few TRBV11-2 ASSLNSGTGYYEQY
- TRBV4-1 ASSQAASGGYEQY